The sample holds many counts of the clone carrying this T cell receptor beta chain. Its antigen remains unknown. The germline CDR1 and CDR2 sequences are KGHDR and SFDVKD. V lost 4 bases, J lost 8 bases, and 11 bases lay in between. CDR3 length: 13 amino acids. These data come from a study of CD8 T cells in ankylosing spondylitis. Overall study findings and caveats: Clones tied to disease were said to be significantly enriched in matched ankylosing spondylitis synovial fluid. A TCR beta motif made of fewer than ten highly homologous variants seemed typical of ankylosing spondylitis blood. Researchers report that disease-linked clones proved CD8+ and relatively rare in peripheral blood. Past research had described some motif variants in reactive arthritis synovial fluid and blood.

Each TCR beta library was made by quantitative 5'-RACE that incorporated molecular barcodes. Each CDR3 protein is one row after TCRdb ran MiXCR on the 5' RACE reads. The sample includes 350,000 to 550,000 distinct CDR3 sequences, roughly a quarter of them seen just once. The clonotype originates from a male donor with ankylosing spondylitis. The sample taken for sequencing was blood, either unsorted or a sorted T cell fraction (not recorded which). The chain has TRBV24-1 and TRBJ2-1; D remains unclear. The CDR3 is CATSDSRSDEQFF. CDR3 nucleotide sequence: TGTGCCACCAGTGACTCACGCTCGGATGAGCAGTTCTTC.